This TCR beta chain was observed in a study of OX40 agonist ivuxolimab in advanced cancers. At the level of the study: Patients enrolled in dose escalation were diagnosed with hepatocellular carcinoma, melanoma, renal cell or head and neck cancer.

Notes on the study in general: Clonal expansion by week 6 occurred in CD4+ and CD8+ blood T cells (at 0.1 to 3.0 mg/kg). Antigens targeted by the expanded peripheral T cells were not determined.

To note about this clone: The target antigen is unknown.

Profiling relied on immunoSEQ multiplex PCR, and the TCRdb table lists in-frame clones only, not all of them. The table records roughly 100,000 clones, about nine tenths of them present only once. Blood sampling took place at baseline, cycle 4 day 1, and cycle 7 day 1. Looked up from germline, CDR1 is KGHSH and CDR2 is LQKENI. Trimming removed 1 base from V and 9 bases from J; junction bases left unmatched: 10. The length of the CDR3 is 17 residues. This receptor was identified in an adult with an advanced solid tumor such as melanoma, head and neck, liver or kidney cancer. The source was CD4+ or CD8+ T cells sorted from blood, collected in a trial of the OX40 agonist ivuxolimab. The genes are TRBV18 and TRBJ2-1; the match to TRBD1 covers 12 bases. DNA of the CDR3: TGTGCCAGCTCACCACGGGACAGGGGGCGTCTGCAAGGTGAGCAGTTCTTC. Its translation is CASSPRDRGRLQGEQFF. Full variable domain (missing parts from reference TRBV18 and TRBJ2-1): NAGVMQNPRHLVRRRGQEARLRCSPMKGHSHVYWYRQLPEEGLKFMVYLQKENIIDESGMPKERFSAEFPKEGPSILRIQQVVRGDSAAYFCASSPRDRGRLQGEQFFGPGTRLTVL.